Listed below are T cell receptor beta chains from one sample, sequenced in a study of blood T cell repertoires in COVID-19. Measured with immunoSEQ multiplex PCR; TCRdb has only the in-frame clones, and not every one. The top ten clones hold under 1.5% of a sample with around 60,000 clones, roughly 89% of them seen once. Sequences were obtained from peripheral blood. The receptors were gathered from an elderly woman with acute or convalescent COVID-19. The CDR3 runs from the conserved cysteine through the conserved F or W. A D gene is named only where the DNA matches it firmly. Clone sizes are given selectively: once, few, many, or a class where the clone is expanded.

>.|.|TRBJ1-5|TRBV12-3/TRBV12-4
CASSFLESQLHF
TGTGCCAGCAGTTTCTTGGAGAGTCAGCTTCATTTT
>.|.|TRBJ2-1|TRBV5-1
CASSLSGGLTYNEQFF
TGCGCCAGCAGCCTTTCCGGGGGACTGACCTACAATGAGCAGTTCTTC
>.|TRBD1|TRBJ2-6|TRBV5-1
CASSPLGQGVSGANVLTF
TGCGCCAGCAGCCCCCTGGGACAGGGCGTTTCTGGGGCCAACGTCCTGACTTTC
>once|.|TRBJ1-2|TRBV27
CASSSRRAEGGYTF
TGTGCCAGCAGTTCACGGAGGGCCGAGGGGGGCTACACCTTC
>once|.|TRBJ2-1|TRBV4-2
CASSQVSRNEQFF
TGTGCCAGCAGCCAAGTCTCGCGTAATGAGCAGTTCTTC
>.|.|TRBJ1-1|TRBV18
CASSPRADTEAFF
TGTGCCAGCTCACCGAGAGCGGACACTGAAGCTTTCTTT
>.|.|TRBJ2-5|TRBV5-5
CASSSTGGAETQYF
TGTGCCAGCAGCTCTACAGGGGGGGCAGAGACCCAGTACTTC
>.|TRBD2|TRBJ2-3|TRBV13
CASSPGTSALGQYF
TGTGCCAGCAGCCCAGGGACTAGCGCACTGGGGCAGTATTTT
>once|.|TRBJ2-1|TRBV7-9
CASSLRTGGGGEQFF
TGTGCCAGCAGCTTACGGACGGGAGGAGGGGGTGAGCAGTTCTTC
>.|TRBD2|TRBJ2-3|TRBV3-1/TRBV3-2
CASSQLAGGPDTQYF
TGTGCCAGCAGCCAGCTAGCGGGAGGTCCAGATACGCAGTATTTT
>.|TRBD2|TRBJ2-2|TRBV2
CASSLWLAGNTGELFF
TGTGCCAGCAGCCTTTGGCTAGCGGGGAACACCGGGGAGCTGTTTTTT
>.|.|TRBJ2-2|TRBV29-1
CSVVEQANTGELFF
TGCAGCGTTGTTGAGCAGGCGAACACCGGGGAGCTGTTTTTT
>.|TRBD1|TRBJ1-5|TRBV7-2
CASSRTGADYSNQPQHF
TGTGCCAGCAGCCGGACAGGGGCGGATTATAGCAATCAGCCCCAGCATTTT
>once|.|TRBJ2-3|TRBV19
CASMLGTSSTDTQYF
TGTGCCAGTATGTTAGGGACTTCGAGCACAGATACGCAGTATTTT
>.|TRBD1|TRBJ1-6|TRBV2
CASSEQGDDNSPLHF
TGTGCCAGCAGTGAACAGGGGGACGATAATTCACCCCTCCACTTT
>.|TRBD1|TRBJ1-2|TRBV5-1
CASSPRDRHYGYTF
TGCGCCAGCAGCCCCCGGGACAGGCACTATGGCTACACCTTC
>.|TRBD2|TRBJ2-5|TRBV7-6
CASSTTSGVQETQYF
TGTGCCAGCAGCACCACTAGCGGGGTCCAAGAGACCCAGTACTTC
>.|TRBD2|TRBJ2-1|TRBV10-3
CAISVAASGGYNEQFF
TGTGCCATCAGTGTGGCGGCTAGCGGGGGCTACAATGAGCAGTTCTTC
>.|.|TRBJ2-2|TRBV11-2
CASSRTQVTGELFF
TGTGCCAGCAGCCGAACACAAGTCACCGGGGAGCTGTTTTTT
>.|.|TRBJ2-4|TRBV19
CASSIYRTLAKNIQYF
TGTGCCAGTAGTATCTACAGGACACTAGCCAAAAACATTCAGTACTTC
>.|.|TRBJ1-5|TRBV6-5
CASSEGTPAQHF
TGTGCCAGCAGCGAGGGGACTCCGGCCCAGCATTTT
>.|TRBD1|TRBJ2-7|TRBV29-1
CSVVTGRSYEQYF
TGCAGCGTCGTGACAGGGAGATCCTACGAGCAGTACTTC
>.|.|TRBJ1-2|TRBV19
CASSKQRTTNYGYTF
TGTGCCAGTAGTAAACAGCGGACCACAAACTATGGCTACACCTTC
>.|TRBD1|TRBJ2-2|TRBV12-3/TRBV12-4
CASRRQGTGELFF
TGTGCCAGCAGAAGACAGGGGACCGGGGAGCTGTTTTTT
>.|.|TRBJ1-2|TRBV5-1
CASSLRLGQTEGYTF
TGCGCCAGCAGCTTGAGGCTGGGACAAACGGAAGGCTACACCTTC
>.|.|TRBJ1-4|TRBV9
CASSDNGGANEKLFF
TGTGCCAGCTCAGACAACGGGGGGGCTAATGAAAAACTGTTTTTT
>.|TRBD2|TRBJ2-1|TRBV11-1
CASSLAGTSGGLKQFF
TGTGCCAGCAGCTTAGCCGGGACTAGCGGGGGCCTAAAGCAGTTCTTC
>.|.|TRBJ2-7|TRBV6-5
CASSFGLSSYEQYF
TGTGCCAGCAGTTTTGGACTTAGCTCCTACGAGCAGTACTTC
>.|.|TRBJ1-5|TRBV4-3
CASSQEAGQPQHF
TGCGCCAGCAGCCAAGAAGCGGGACAGCCCCAGCATTTT
>.|.|TRBJ1-4|TRBV30
CAWTGGTTEKLFF
TGTGCCTGGACCGGGGGGACGACTGAAAAACTGTTTTTT
>.|TRBD2|TRBJ2-1|TRBV19
CASTPGGAYYNEQFF
TGTGCCAGTACCCCGGGGGGGGCTTATTACAATGAGCAGTTCTTC
>.|.|TRBJ1-5|TRBV30
CAWSQTGPLPQHF
TGTGCCTGGAGTCAAACCGGTCCCCTACCCCAGCATTTT
>.|TRBD1|TRBJ1-2|TRBV5-1
CASRLRQGNNYGYTF
TGCGCCAGCAGATTACGACAGGGGAATAACTATGGCTACACCTTC
>few|.|TRBJ2-2|TRBV3-1/TRBV3-2
CASSQVRAGELFF
TGTGCCAGCAGCCAAGTTCGGGCCGGGGAGCTGTTTTTT
>.|.|TRBJ1-6|TRBV5-1
CASRPNEGIAPLHF
TGCGCCAGCAGACCGAACGAGGGTATTGCACCCCTCCACTTT
>.|TRBD1|TRBJ1-1|TRBV29-1
CSVRQGRLMNTEAFF
TGCAGCGTCCGACAGGGGAGGCTGATGAACACTGAAGCTTTCTTT
>.|.|TRBJ1-1|TRBV28
CASSPYGGGGEAFF
TGTGCCAGCAGTCCCTACGGAGGAGGCGGTGAAGCTTTCTTT
>.|.|TRBJ1-3|TRBV15
CATSSAISGNTIYF
TGTGCCACCAGCAGCGCTATCTCTGGAAACACCATATATTTT
>.|TRBD2|TRBJ2-7|TRBV14
CASSQTSGSSEQYF
TGTGCCAGCAGCCAAACTAGCGGGAGTAGCGAGCAGTACTTC
>.|.|TRBJ2-2|TRBV7-3
CASSSTGANTGELFF
TGTGCCAGCAGCTCGACAGGAGCGAACACCGGGGAGCTGTTTTTT
>.|TRBD1|TRBJ2-4|TRBV5-1
CASSLAAGGRGNIQYF
TGCGCCAGCAGCTTGGCGGCAGGGGGCCGGGGAAACATTCAGTACTTC
>.|.|TRBJ1-2|TRBV5-4
CASSLVLEGGYTF
TGTGCCAGCAGCTTGGTCCTAGAGGGAGGCTACACCTTC
>.|TRBD1|TRBJ1-2|TRBV7-9
CASSLAGTGEADYGYTF
TGTGCCAGCAGCTTAGCAGGAACAGGGGAGGCCGACTATGGCTACACCTTC
>.|.|TRBJ1-1|TRBV3-1/TRBV3-2
CASSSRNTEAFF
TGTGCCAGCAGTTCCAGGAACACTGAAGCTTTCTTT
>once|.|TRBJ1-5|TRBV6-5
CASSWGGSNQPQHF
TGTGCCAGCAGTTGGGGGGGCAGCAATCAGCCCCAGCATTTT
>.|.|TRBJ1-2|TRBV28
CASSLGGRGYGYTF
TGTGCCAGCAGTTTAGGCGGGAGGGGCTATGGCTACACCTTC
>once|TRBD2|TRBJ2-7|TRBV10-3
CAISEREGNEQYF
TGTGCCATCAGTGAGCGGGAGGGAAACGAGCAGTACTTC
>.|TRBD2|TRBJ2-3|TRBV11-2
CASRSGGRGANTDTQYF
TGTGCCAGCAGGTCAGGCGGGCGGGGGGCAAACACAGATACGCAGTATTTT
>few|.|TRBJ1-3|TRBV4-1
CASSQEPLDSRPLGNTIYF
TGCGCCAGCAGCCAAGAACCCTTGGACAGCCGCCCTCTTGGAAACACCATATATTTT
>.|.|TRBJ2-6|TRBV24-1
CATSTGGDGANVLTF
TGTGCCACGAGTACCGGGGGTGACGGGGCCAACGTCCTGACTTTC